A single sample gave rise to the 21 T cell receptor beta chains below, sequenced in a study of T cells after yellow fever vaccination. Via MiXCR, TCRdb re-called the 5' RACE reads, giving one row per CDR3 protein. Of some 250,000 distinct CDR3 sequences in the sample, about 7% are singletons; the top ten hold roughly 0.9%. The specimen was CD4+ T cells sorted from PBMCs, collected 15 days after the yellow fever booster vaccination. Receptor source: a man younger than 45 who received the YFV17D yellow fever vaccine.

This clonotype has only a few counts. The rearrangement joins TRBV5-1 to TRBJ2-3; TRBD1 aligns across 7 bases. CDR3 length: 14 residues. Germline V lookup: CDR1 SGHRS, CDR2 YFSETQ. J was trimmed by 7 bases and V by 2 bases; bases with no gene match: 7. The CDR3 DNA reads TGCGCCAGCAGCTTCGGACAGGCCTCTAATACGCAGTATTTT. Its translation: CASSFGQASNTQYF. Full variable domain (rest looked up from reference TRBV5-1 and TRBJ2-3): KAGVTQTPRYLIKTRGQQVTLSCSPISGHRSVSWYQQTPGQGLQFLFEYFSETQRNKGNFPGRFSGRQFSNSRSEMNVSTLELGDSALYLCASSFGQASNTQYFGPGTRLTVL.

This chain uses TRBV12-3 or TRBV12-4 with TRBJ2-5, with 10 positions matching TRBD2. The CDR3 has 15 amino acids. V lost 3 bases, J lost 5 bases, and 6 bases stayed unmatched. DNA of the CDR3: TGTGCCAGCAGTTTGTCCAGCGGGAGGGATGAGACCCAGTACTTC. It encodes CASSLSSGRDETQYF.

This clonotype was detected ten times or more. This chain links TRBV7-2 with TRBJ2-3; 12 bases match TRBD2. J gave up 6 bases and V 6 bases, and 7 bases lay outside the gene matches. CDR1 SGHTA and CDR2 FQGNSA come from the germline V gene. This CDR3 spans 15 amino acids. The CDR3 is CASSLRLAGVDTQYF. The CDR3 coding sequence is TGTGCCAGCAGTCTAAGACTAGCGGGAGTGGATACGCAGTATTTT.

This clonotype was found a few times. The chain is built from TRBV7-2 and TRBJ2-3; TRBD2 aligns across 10 bases. V dropped 4 bases and J dropped 7; count of bases not matched to a gene: 11. Germline lookup yields CDR1 SGHTA and CDR2 FQGNSA. CDR3 length: 16 amino acids. The CDR3 loop is CASSSGASGSVYTQYF. The CDR3 region has the DNA TGTGCCAGCAGCTCAGGGGCTAGCGGGAGTGTGTATACGCAGTATTTT. Full variable domain (rest looked up from reference TRBV7-2 and TRBJ2-3): GAGVSQSPSNKVTEKGKDVELRCDPISGHTALYWYRQSLGQGLEFLIYFQGNSAPDKSGLPSDRFSAERTGGSVSTLTIQRTQQEDSAVYLCASSSGASGSVYTQYFGPGTRLTVL.

This clonotype was counted ten times or more. This chain uses TRBV5-1 with TRBJ2-5; 9 bases line up with TRBD2. The CDR3 loop spans 16 amino acids. The junction had 8 bases not matched to a gene; V was cut back by 3 bases and J by 2 bases. CDR1 SGHRS and CDR2 YFSETQ come from the germline V gene. The DNA of the CDR3 is TGCGCCAGCAGCTACGAAGGTCTAGCGGGACAAGAGACCCAGTACTTC. It encodes CASSYEGLAGQETQYF. The full variable domain, with the rest looked up from reference TRBV5-1 and TRBJ2-5, is KAGVTQTPRYLIKTRGQQVTLSCSPISGHRSVSWYQQTPGQGLQFLFEYFSETQRNKGNFPGRFSGRQFSNSRSEMNVSTLELGDSALYLCASSYEGLAGQETQYFGPGTRLLVL.

This clonotype showed up just a few times. This chain uses TRBV7-2 with TRBJ2-5, with D uncertain. This CDR3 has 14 residues. Per germline, CDR1 SGHTA and CDR2 FQGNSA. Trimming left V 0 bases short and J 5 bases short, with 10 bases between. The CDR3 region has the DNA TGTGCCAGCAGCTTAGCGGCTGTAGTGGAGACCCAGTACTTC. Translation gives CASSLAAVVETQYF.

This clonotype was picked up many times. V usage is TRBV5-1 and J usage is TRBJ2-4, with D uncertain. This CDR3 comprises 14 residues. Trimming took off 3 bases at V and 2 bases at J, with 9 bases between the two ends. The germline V gene has CDR1 SGHRS and CDR2 YFSETQ. In DNA form, the CDR3 reads TGCGCCAGCAGCTCGCTTGGGACCAAAAACATTCAGTACTTC. Its protein is CASSSLGTKNIQYF. Full variable domain (rest looked up from reference TRBV5-1 and TRBJ2-4): KAGVTQTPRYLIKTRGQQVTLSCSPISGHRSVSWYQQTPGQGLQFLFEYFSETQRNKGNFPGRFSGRQFSNSRSEMNVSTLELGDSALYLCASSSLGTKNIQYFGAGTRLSVL.

This clonotype appeared many times. The chain links TRBV29-1 to TRBJ2-5; 9 positions match TRBD2. From germline, CDR1 is SQVTM and CDR2 ANQGSEA. The CDR3 length is 14 residues. The junction had 9 bases not matched to a gene; V was cut back by 8 bases and J by 2 bases. For the CDR3, the DNA is TGCAGCCACACTAGCGGGTCGGTACAAGAGACCCAGTACTTC. Translation: CSHTSGSVQETQYF. The full variable domain, in which reference TRBV29-1 and TRBJ2-5 provide the parts outside the CDR3, is SAVISQKPSRDICQRGTSLTIQCQVDSQVTMMFWYRQQPGQSLTLIATANQGSEATYESGFVIDKFPISRPNLTFSTLTVSNMSPEDSSIYLCSHTSGSVQETQYFGPGTRLLVL.

This clonotype was seen repeatedly, ten times or more. The chain has TRBV5-6 and TRBJ1-4, with D possibly TRBD1 on 6 matching bases. Trimming took 1 base from V and 5 from J, leaving 15 bases between them. Germline-derived CDR1 and CDR2 are SGHDT and YYEEEE. This CDR3 spans 16 amino acids. Written as DNA, the CDR3 is TGTGCCAGCAGCTTGTATGTTGGACAGCTCAATGAAAAACTGTTTTTT. Its protein is CASSLYVGQLNEKLFF.

The genes are TRBV27 and TRBJ2-7; 10 nucleotides line up with TRBD2. Germline trimming cut 5 bases from V and 3 bases from J; bases unmatched to any gene: 10. Looked up from germline, CDR1 is MNHEY and CDR2 is SMNVEV (reference sequence). The CDR3 totals 16 residues. The chain's CDR3 is CASSRTSGRAHYEQYF. Here the CDR3 DNA reads TGTGCCAGCAGTCGAACCAGCGGGAGGGCCCACTACGAGCAGTACTTC.

Regarding this clonotype: Being one base from a much bigger clone, this may be a read error. V and J are TRBV20-1 and TRBJ1-2, with D unresolved. CDR1 is DFQATT, CDR2 SNEGSKA, per germline (reference sequence). The CDR3 has 11 residues. Trimming took off 8 bases at V and 8 bases at J, with 15 bases between the two ends. CDR3: CSPNCAQGYTF. In DNA, the CDR3 is TGCAGTCCCAACTGTGCGCAAGGCTACACCTTC.

This clonotype was counted between two and nine times. This chain links TRBV18 with TRBJ2-2, with D unresolved. Germline CDR1 reads KGHSH; CDR2 reads LQKENI. The V end was cut by 1 base, the J end by 0 bases, with 9 bases between. The CDR3 sequence is 16 residues long. CDR3 in amino acids: CASSPLTATNTGELFF. For the CDR3, the DNA is TGTGCCAGCTCACCACTCACGGCTACGAACACCGGGGAGCTGTTTTTT.

DNA of the CDR3: TGCAGTGCTAGTTTCGCAAAGCGGAACAATGAGCAGTTCTTC. This gives the protein CSASFAKRNNEQFF. The V call is TRBV20-1, the J call TRBJ2-1; the D gene is possibly TRBD2 (5 bases). V lost 3 bases and J 5 bases, leaving 14 bases between the germline ends. Germline V gene data show CDR1 as DFQATT and CDR2 as SNEGSKA (reference sequence). This CDR3 spans 14 amino acids.

This clonotype has ten or more counts. The CDR3 loop is CASSLRRAAQYF. The DNA for the CDR3 is TGTGCCAGCAGTTTAAGGAGGGCGGCGCAGTATTTT. The J gene is TRBJ2-3, the V gene TRBV12-3 or TRBV12-4; weak D call: TRBD2 (6 bases). V was clipped by 2 bases and J by 10 bases, with 10 bases between them. The CDR3 extends over 12 amino acids.

This clonotype was picked up a small number of times. The DNA of the CDR3 is TGTGCCAGCAGCTTATCACTGGGACAGGGCCCAGCGGGAGTTCCCGATGAGCAGTTCTTC. Translated: CASSLSLGQGPAGVPDEQFF. This chain joins TRBV7-4 and TRBJ2-1, with D perhaps TRBD1 (9 bases). The CDR3 spans 20 residues. Germline V gene lookup returns CDR1 SGHVT and CDR2 SQSDAQ. The V end was cut by 2 bases, the J end by 8 bases, with 31 bases between.

This clonotype was counted a few times. The genes are TRBV5-1 and TRBJ2-3; no firm D call. Trimming removed 0 bases at V and 0 bases at J, with 14 bases between. This CDR3 region has 17 residues. Germline lookup yields CDR1 SGHRS and CDR2 YFSETQ. The CDR3 here is CASSLGLRQTSTDTQYF. The CDR3 DNA sequence: TGCGCCAGCAGCTTGGGTTTGCGGCAGACTAGCACAGATACGCAGTATTTT.

The sample holds many counts of this clonotype. The rearrangement links TRBV5-5 to TRBJ2-7; 8 bases match TRBD1. The CDR3 length is 16 residues. Trimming took 4 bases from V and 1 from J; bases not matched to a gene: 10. CDR1 and CDR2 from the germline V gene are SGHKS and YYEKEE (reference sequence). Here the CDR3 reads CASSPFAGTGSYEQYF. CDR3 DNA: TGTGCCAGCAGCCCCTTCGCCGGGACAGGATCCTACGAGCAGTACTTC.

This clonotype was detected ten times or more. V is TRBV3-1 and J is TRBJ2-2, with D possibly being TRBD2 (5 bases). Germline loops: CDR1 LGHDT, CDR2 YNNKEL (reference sequence). This CDR3 is built from 15 residues. The V gene lost 2 bases and the J gene lost 1 base, with 8 bases spanning the gap. Here the CDR3 reads CASSQISENTGELFF. The CDR3 DNA reads TGTGCCAGCAGCCAAATTAGCGAGAACACCGGGGAGCTGTTTTTT.

The V and J genes are TRBV6-5 and TRBJ2-1; no reliable D call. This CDR3 is 16 amino acids long. The V end lost 5 bases, the J end lost 1 base, and 15 bases lay between the germline ends. CDR1 is MNHEY and CDR2 is SVGAGI in the germline V gene. The chain's CDR3 is CASSKSAVLSYNEQFF. The CDR3 DNA reads TGTGCCAGCAGTAAATCGGCAGTCCTTTCCTACAATGAGCAGTTCTTC.

The chain is built from TRBV7-2 and TRBJ2-2, with D hard to call. Trimming removed 3 bases from V and 7 bases from J, with 3 bases in between. CDR3 length: 11 residues. Germline CDR1 SGHTA, CDR2 FQGNSA. Here the CDR3 DNA reads TGTGCCAGCAGCTTTTTCGGGGAGCTGTTTTTT. Its translation is CASSFFGELFF.

Many counts were recorded for this clonotype. The genes are TRBV2 and TRBJ2-7; D is possibly TRBD1 or TRBD2 (5 bases each). V was shortened by 6 bases and J by 2 bases, with 11 bases between the two germline ends. Germline values: CDR1 SNHLY, CDR2 FYNNEI. The CDR3 loop spans 13 amino acids. CDR3: CASSWDGPYEQYF. CDR3 in DNA: TGTGCCAGCAGCTGGGACGGACCCTACGAGCAGTACTTC. Supplemented by reference TRBV2 and TRBJ2-7, the full variable domain reads EPEVTQTPSHQVTQMGQEVILRCVPISNHLYFYWYRQILGQKVEFLVSFYNNEISEKSEIFDDQFSVERPDGSNFTLKIRSTKLEDSAMYFCASSWDGPYEQYFGPGTRLTVT.